The clone carrying this TCR beta chain occurred once. The data were taken from a study of radiotherapy plus CTLA-4 blockade in lung cancer. Sequenced by immunoSEQ multiplex PCR; TCRdb stores in-frame clones only, minus some. The profile covers roughly 50,000 clones, with roughly 84% appearing a single time and about 7.2% taken by the ten largest. The germline CDR1 and CDR2 sequences are LNHNV and YYDKDF (reference sequence). V was trimmed by 6 bases and J by 8 bases, leaving 26 bases between them. The CDR3 extends over 17 amino acids. The sequence derives from a human donor with non-small cell lung cancer whose response to radiotherapy plus ipilimumab could not be evaluated. The input for sequencing was peripheral blood, taken from a patient treated with radiotherapy plus ipilimumab. This chain connects TRBV15 to TRBJ2-1; TRBD2 is a possible D gene (5 bases). In DNA, the CDR3 is TGTGCCACCAGAGGAGGTGAGTGGGAGAATACCCACGATGAGCAGTTCTTC. Its translation is CATRGGEWENTHDEQFF.